Listed below are T cell receptor beta chains from one sample, sequenced in a study of human thymus T cells. Using immunoSEQ multiplex PCR, the repertoire was profiled, and TCRdb retains in-frame clones only, with some absent. The data hold some 120,000 clones, with over 85% observed a single time. Sequences were obtained from thymus tissue. These receptors were obtained from a boy younger than two with a congenital heart defect but otherwise immunologically healthy. The CDR3 runs from the conserved cysteine through the conserved F or W. The D gene is left open where the match is weak. The size of a clone is reported for some rows only, either as once, few or many, or as a class for expanded clones.

j_gene | len | abundance | v_gene | d_gene | CDR3aa | CDR3nt
TRBJ2-5 | 16 | NA | TRBV9 | NA | CASSVRDSWNQETQYF | TGTGCCAGCAGCGTCCGGGACTCCTGGAATCAAGAGACCCAGTACTTC
TRBJ2-5 | 16 | NA | TRBV2 | TRBD2 | CASSGVLAGGQETQYF | TGTGCCAGCAGTGGGGTACTAGCGGGGGGCCAAGAGACCCAGTACTTC
TRBJ2-5 | 13 | few | TRBV6-5 | NA | CASSPRFGETQYF | TGTGCCAGCAGTCCCCGGTTTGGGGAGACCCAGTACTTC
TRBJ2-1 | 18 | NA | TRBV27 | NA | CASSYYPPGAITYNEQFF | TGTGCCAGCTCCTACTACCCTCCGGGCGCAATTACTTACAATGAGCAGTTCTTC
TRBJ2-1 | 16 | few | TRBV10-3 | TRBD2 | CAISESVAGDRNEQFF | TGTGCCATCAGTGAGTCGGTAGCGGGGGATAGGAATGAGCAGTTCTTC
TRBJ2-3 | 17 | NA | TRBV4-1 | NA | CASSPEARIPRTDTQYF | TGCGCCAGCAGCCCAGAGGCGCGTATTCCGCGCACAGATACGCAGTATTTT
TRBJ2-1 | 18 | NA | TRBV6-1 | NA | CASSEGSGTAISYNEQFF | TGTGCCAGCAGTGAAGGGAGTGGGACGGCTATCTCCTACAATGAGCAGTTCTTC
TRBJ1-1 | 16 | NA | TRBV19 | NA | CASILRDDSGVPEAFF | TGTGCCAGTATCTTAAGGGACGACAGTGGGGTCCCTGAAGCTTTCTTT
TRBJ2-7 | 14 | once | TRBV5-1 | NA | CASSPAVASYEQYF | TGCGCCAGCAGCCCCGCCGTGGCCTCCTACGAGCAGTACTTC
TRBJ1-3 | 15 | NA | TRBV7-6 | TRBD1 | CASSPGQGLIHTIYF | TGTGCCAGCAGCCCAGGACAGGGTCTGATCCACACCATATATTTT
TRBJ2-7 | 18 | NA | TRBV2 | TRBD2 | CASIGRSSGGVGEDEQYF | TGTGCCAGCATAGGGCGATCCAGCGGGGGGGTCGGAGAAGACGAGCAGTACTTC